This T cell receptor (beta chain) was obtained from a study of monozygotic twins with inflammatory bowel disease. General study points: Backing was not found for a single strong signal or clonotype associated with IBD.

From its re-call of the 5' RACE reads, TCRdb lists each CDR3 protein once, without DNA. This repertoire includes roughly 100,000 distinct CDR3 sequences. About this clonotype itself: The antigen is not known.

The TCR comes from a human donor with ulcerative colitis or Crohn's disease, or a healthy co-twin of an affected twin (not recorded which). Source material: blood.

CDR3 loop: CSATPTGVNTEAFF. The genes are TRBV20-1 and TRBJ1-1; no DNA is available, so the TRBD1 call from TCRdb remains unchecked. Germline V CDR1 and CDR2: DFQATT, SNEGSKA (reference sequence). The CDR3 loop spans 14 amino acids.